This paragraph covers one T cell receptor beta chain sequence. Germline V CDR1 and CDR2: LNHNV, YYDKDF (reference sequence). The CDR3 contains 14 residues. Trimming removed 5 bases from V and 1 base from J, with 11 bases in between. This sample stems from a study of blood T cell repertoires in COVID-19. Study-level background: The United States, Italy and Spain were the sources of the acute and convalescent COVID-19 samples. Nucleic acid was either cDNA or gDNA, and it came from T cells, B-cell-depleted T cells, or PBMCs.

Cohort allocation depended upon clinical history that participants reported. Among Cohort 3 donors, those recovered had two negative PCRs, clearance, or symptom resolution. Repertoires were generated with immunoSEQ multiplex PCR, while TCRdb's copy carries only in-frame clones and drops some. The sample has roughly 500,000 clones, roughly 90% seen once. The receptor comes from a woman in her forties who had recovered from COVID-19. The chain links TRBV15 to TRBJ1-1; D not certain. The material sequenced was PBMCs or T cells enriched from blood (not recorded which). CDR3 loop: CATSLTAGNTEAFF. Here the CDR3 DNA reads TGTGCCACCAGCTTAACAGCCGGGAACACTGAAGCTTTCTTT. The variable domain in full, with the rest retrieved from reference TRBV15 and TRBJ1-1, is DAMVIQNPRYQVTQFGKPVTLSCSQTLNHNVMYWYQQKSSQAPKLLFHYYDKDFNNEADTPDNFQSRRPNTSFCFLDIRSPGLGDTAMYLCATSLTAGNTEAFFGQGTRLTVV.